This TCR beta chain appears in the sequencing data of a study of cytomegalovirus exposure and HLA in healthy donors. The study's findings and limits: Segments of the TCR beta V type were, in most cases, productive about 87% or about 30% of the time in an earlier analysis. Researchers catalogued 150 or so TCR beta chains as cytomegalovirus-associated.

CDR3 length: 15 residues. Trimming took off 2 bases at V and 1 base at J, with 9 bases between the two ends. From germline, CDR1 is SGHVS and CDR2 FQNEAQ. PCR primers comprised 60 Vbeta and 13 Jbeta primers. The method was immunoSEQ multiplex PCR; TCRdb's version includes in-frame clones alone and lacks a portion of them. The data show about 130,000 clones, with about 74% seen just once and about 4% held by the top ten. This clone was detected once. Its specificity is not known. The sample was PBMCs. The sequence was collected from a woman in her forties or fifties in good health and CMV-seropositive. The chain is built from TRBV7-8 and TRBJ1-5; possible D gene TRBD1, 6 bases. CDR3 nucleotide sequence: TGTGCCAGCAGCTTATTCGGACAGAGCAATCAGCCCCAGCATTTT. This codes for CASSLFGQSNQPQHF.